This TCR beta chain emerged from a study of cytomegalovirus exposure and HLA in healthy donors. PCR primers comprised 60 Vbeta and 13 Jbeta primers. TCRdb's table, derived via immunoSEQ multiplex PCR, lists solely in-frame clones and lacks some. The sample includes approximately 150,000 clones, over 60% of them seen just once. The study, taken as a whole, reports: There were some public TCRs occurring in many donors, but most TCR sequences were rare. Sequencing had likely introduced a cluster of highly shared sequence variants as an artifact.

To note about this clone: Its antigen remains unknown.

The CDR3 has 17 residues. CDR1 is LNHNV, CDR2 YYDKDF, per germline (reference sequence). V gave up 5 bases and J gave up 0 bases; unmatched junction bases: 10. The clonotype originates from a woman aged 25-40 years in good health and CMV-seronegative. The chain is built from TRBV15 and TRBJ1-3; TRBD1 aligns across 7 bases. Sequenced input: PBMCs. CDR3 sequence reads: CATSGLQGKFSGNTIYF. The DNA of the CDR3 is TGTGCCACCAGCGGCCTACAGGGGAAGTTCTCTGGAAACACCATATATTTT. Supplemented by reference TRBV15 and TRBJ1-3, the full variable domain reads DAMVIQNPRYQVTQFGKPVTLSCSQTLNHNVMYWYQQKSSQAPKLLFHYYDKDFNNEADTPDNFQSRRPNTSFCFLDIRSPGLGDTAMYLCATSGLQGKFSGNTIYFGEGSWLTVV.